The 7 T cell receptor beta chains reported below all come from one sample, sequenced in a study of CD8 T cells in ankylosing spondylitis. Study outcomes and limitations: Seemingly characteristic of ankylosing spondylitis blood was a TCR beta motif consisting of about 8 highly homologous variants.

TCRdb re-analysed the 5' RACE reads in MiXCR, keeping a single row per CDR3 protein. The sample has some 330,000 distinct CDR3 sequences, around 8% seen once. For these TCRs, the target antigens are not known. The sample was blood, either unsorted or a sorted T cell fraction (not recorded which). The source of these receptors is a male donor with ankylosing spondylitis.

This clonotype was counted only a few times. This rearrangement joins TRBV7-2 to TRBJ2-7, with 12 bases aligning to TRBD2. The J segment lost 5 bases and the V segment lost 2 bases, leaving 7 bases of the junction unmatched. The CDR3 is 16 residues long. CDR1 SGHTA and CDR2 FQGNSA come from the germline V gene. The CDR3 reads CASSLLLAGGPHEQYF. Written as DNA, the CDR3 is TGTGCCAGCAGCTTACTCCTAGCGGGAGGGCCCCACGAGCAGTACTTC.

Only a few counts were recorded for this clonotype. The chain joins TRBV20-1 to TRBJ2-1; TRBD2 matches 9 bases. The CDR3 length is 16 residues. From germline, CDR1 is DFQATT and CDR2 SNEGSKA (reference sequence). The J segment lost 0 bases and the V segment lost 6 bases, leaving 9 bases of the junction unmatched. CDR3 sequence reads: CSAVRAGGSSYNEQFF. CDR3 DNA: TGCAGTGCAGTCCGGGCGGGAGGGAGCTCCTACAATGAGCAGTTCTTC.

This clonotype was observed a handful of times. CDR3 region: CASSVVAGARNEQYF. CDR3 nucleotides: TGTGCCAGCAGCGTAGTCGCGGGGGCCAGGAACGAGCAGTACTTC. The rearrangement links TRBV9 to TRBJ2-7, with D maybe TRBD2 (7 bases). Between the trimmed V and J ends, which lost 0 bases and 5 bases, there was a span of 15 bases. From germline, CDR1 is SGDLS and CDR2 YYNGEE. The CDR3 totals 15 residues.

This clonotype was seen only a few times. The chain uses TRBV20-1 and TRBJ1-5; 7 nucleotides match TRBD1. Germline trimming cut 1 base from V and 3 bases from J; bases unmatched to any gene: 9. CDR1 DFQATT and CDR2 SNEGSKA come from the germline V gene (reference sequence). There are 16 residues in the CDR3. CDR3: CSARVGRGGDNQPQHF. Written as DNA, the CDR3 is TGCAGTGCTAGAGTGGGCAGGGGGGGTGACAATCAGCCCCAGCATTTT.

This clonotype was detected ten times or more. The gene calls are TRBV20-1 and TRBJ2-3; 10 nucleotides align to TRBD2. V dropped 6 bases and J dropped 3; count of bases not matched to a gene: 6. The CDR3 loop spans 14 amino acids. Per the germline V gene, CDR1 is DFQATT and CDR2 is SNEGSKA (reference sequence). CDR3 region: CSAPTSGSTDTQYF. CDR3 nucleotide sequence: TGCAGTGCCCCGACTAGCGGGTCGACAGATACGCAGTATTTT.

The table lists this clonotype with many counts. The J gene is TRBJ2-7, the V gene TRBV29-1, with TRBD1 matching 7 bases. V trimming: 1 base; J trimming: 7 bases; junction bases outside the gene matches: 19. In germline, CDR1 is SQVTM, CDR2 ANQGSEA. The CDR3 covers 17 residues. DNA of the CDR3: TGCAGCGTTGAAGGGGTGGGTTGGTGGGACAGCAAGGGGGAGCAGTACTTC. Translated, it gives CSVEGVGWWDSKGEQYF.

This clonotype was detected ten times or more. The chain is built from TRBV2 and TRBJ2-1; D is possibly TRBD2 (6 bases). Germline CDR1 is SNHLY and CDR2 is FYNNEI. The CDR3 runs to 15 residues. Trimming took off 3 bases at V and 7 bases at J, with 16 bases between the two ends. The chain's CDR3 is CASSDLTSRVNEQFF. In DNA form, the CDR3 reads TGTGCCAGCAGTGATTTAACTAGCCGTGTAAATGAGCAGTTCTTC.